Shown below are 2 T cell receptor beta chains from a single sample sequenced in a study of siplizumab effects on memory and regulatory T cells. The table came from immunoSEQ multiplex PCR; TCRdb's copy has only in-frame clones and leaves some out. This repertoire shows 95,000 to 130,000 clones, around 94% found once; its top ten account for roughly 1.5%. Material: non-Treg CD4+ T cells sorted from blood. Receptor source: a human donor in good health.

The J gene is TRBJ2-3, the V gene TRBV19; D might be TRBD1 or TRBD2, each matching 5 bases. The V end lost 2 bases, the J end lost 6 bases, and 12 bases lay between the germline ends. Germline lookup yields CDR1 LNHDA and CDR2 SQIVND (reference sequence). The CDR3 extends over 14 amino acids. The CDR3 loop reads CASSIRDGMDTQYF. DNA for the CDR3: TGTGCCAGTAGTATAAGGGACGGCATGGATACGCAGTATTTT.

As DNA, the CDR3 is TGTGCCAGCAGCTTTGGCAGGCCCGTTACTGAAGCTTTCTTT. Its translation: CASSFGRPVTEAFF. This chain connects TRBV13 to TRBJ1-1; no definite D call. Per the germline V gene, CDR1 is PRHDT and CDR2 is FYEKMQ (reference sequence). The V end was cut by 3 bases, the J end by 5 bases, with 13 bases between. The CDR3 totals 14 residues.